One and the same sample provided the 11 T cell receptor beta chains below, sequenced in a study of molecular identifiers for immune sequencing clone quantification. From the PCR reads, TCRdb called clonotypes with MiXCR, one entry per CDR3 protein. The data hold approximately 320,000 distinct CDR3 sequences, with roughly 24% observed a single time. The material sequenced was naive CD8+ T cells from blood, with Jurkat cell RNA spiked in. Subset of the sample: FACS-sorted CD8+CD4-CCR7+CD45RA+ naive T cells. Every receptor here comes from a human donor in good health. Some libraries in this study had Jurkat cell RNA spiked in.

The chain has TRBV27 and TRBJ2-1; 9 bases agree with TRBD1. Germline lookup yields CDR1 MNHEY and CDR2 SMNVEV (reference sequence). The CDR3 contains 15 residues. J was trimmed by 3 bases and V by 8 bases; bases with no gene match: 8. The CDR3 sequence: CASVARGQGYNEQFF. CDR3 coding DNA: TGTGCCAGCGTTGCACGGGGACAGGGCTACAATGAGCAGTTCTTC.

The V gene is TRBV13, the J gene TRBJ2-1; D perhaps matches TRBD1 (5 bases). The CDR3 covers 15 residues. Trimming took 2 bases from V and 1 from J, leaving 9 bases between them. The germline gives CDR1 PRHDT, CDR2 FYEKMQ (reference sequence). Written as DNA, the CDR3 is TGTGCCAGCAGCTTACAGGGCCCATCCTACAATGAGCAGTTCTTC. Protein product: CASSLQGPSYNEQFF.

This clonotype was seen more than once but under ten times. V usage is TRBV6-5 and J usage is TRBJ2-7; TRBD2 matches at 7 bases. Germline V CDR1 and CDR2: MNHEY, SVGAGI. V was pared by 5 bases and J by 2 bases, with 3 bases of the junction left unmatched. CDR3 length equals 13 residues. The CDR3 DNA reads TGTGCCAGCAGTACCGCGGGGGCCTACGAGCAGTACTTC. Translated, it gives CASSTAGAYEQYF.

This chain connects TRBV11-2 to TRBJ2-1; TRBD2 matches at 14 bases. The trim removed 5 bases at V and 0 bases at J, leaving 6 bases unmatched. Germline assignment: CDR1 SGHAT and CDR2 FQNNGV. CDR3 size: 18 residues. Here the CDR3 reads CASSEGLAGVYSYNEQFF. The DNA of the CDR3 is TGTGCCAGCAGCGAGGGACTAGCGGGAGTCTACTCCTACAATGAGCAGTTCTTC.

V and J are TRBV19 and TRBJ2-7, with 10 bases aligning to TRBD2. With 4 bases clipped from V and 3 bases from J, the junction kept 12 bases outside the gene matches. The CDR3 is 17 amino acids. Germline V gives CDR1 LNHDA, CDR2 SQIVND (reference sequence). CDR3 region: CASSNGTSVTVFYEQYF. The CDR3 region has the DNA TGTGCCAGTAGTAACGGGACTAGCGTTACTGTCTTCTACGAGCAGTACTTC.

This clonotype was counted at least ten times. V is TRBV4-2 and J is TRBJ2-1; 11 nucleotides line up with TRBD2. There are 14 residues in the CDR3. CDR1 and CDR2 from the germline V gene are LGHNA and YNFKEQ. V was pared by 3 bases and J by 13 bases, with 8 bases of the junction left unmatched. The CDR3 loop reads CASSQGIAGGPQFF. The CDR3 nucleotides are TGTGCCAGCAGCCAGGGCATAGCGGGAGGGCCTCAGTTCTTC.

This clonotype was seen ten or more times. V and J are TRBV7-9 and TRBJ2-3; the D is unclear. V lost 5 bases and J lost 9, with 15 bases in between. The CDR3 is made up of 13 amino acids. Germline V lookup: CDR1 SEHNR, CDR2 FQNEAQ (reference sequence). CDR3 nucleotides: TGTGCCAGCAGCGACGGGCCCGGCGAGACGCAGTATTTT. It encodes CASSDGPGETQYF.

This clonotype was seen many times. The chain uses TRBV13 and TRBJ2-3; D may be TRBD1 (5 bases). V dropped 2 bases and J dropped 2 bases, with 11 bases sitting between them. In germline, CDR1 is PRHDT, CDR2 FYEKMQ (reference sequence). CDR3 length equals 15 residues. CDR3 sequence reads: CASSLWTQNTDTQYF. CDR3 bases: TGTGCCAGCAGCTTATGGACACAAAACACAGATACGCAGTATTTT.

A remark on this clonotype: Possible read error: a much larger clone is one base away. The chain combines TRBV5-1 with TRBJ2-6; unclear D gene. The V end lost 7 bases, the J end lost 3 bases, and 8 bases lay between the germline ends. Germline V lookup: CDR1 SGHRS, CDR2 YFSETQ. The CDR3 runs 13 residues. The CDR3 loop reads CASRPDGANVLTF. CDR3 sequence (DNA): TGCGCCAGCCGGCCTGATGGGGCCAACGTCCTGACTTTC.

This clonotype was found many times. The V gene is TRBV7-9, the J gene TRBJ2-7; weak D call: TRBD2 (6 bases). Per the germline V gene, CDR1 is SEHNR and CDR2 is FQNEAQ (reference sequence). The V end was cut by 6 bases, the J end by 3 bases, with 18 bases between. The CDR3 length is 15 residues. CDR3 bases: TGTGCCAGCAGTTCCGCGTGGGGGGAGTACTACGAGCAGTACTTC. Protein sequence: CASSSAWGEYYEQYF.

This clonotype has just a few counts. This chain connects TRBV7-9 to TRBJ2-7, with TRBD2 matching over 14 bases. Germline CDR1 is SEHNR and CDR2 is FQNEAQ (reference sequence). The CDR3 spans 17 residues. V was clipped by 3 bases and J by 6 bases; unmatched bases: 10. This chain's CDR3 is CASSLGTGTSGGTEQYF. The CDR3 nucleotides are TGTGCCAGCAGCTTGGGGACCGGGACTAGCGGGGGAACCGAGCAGTACTTC.